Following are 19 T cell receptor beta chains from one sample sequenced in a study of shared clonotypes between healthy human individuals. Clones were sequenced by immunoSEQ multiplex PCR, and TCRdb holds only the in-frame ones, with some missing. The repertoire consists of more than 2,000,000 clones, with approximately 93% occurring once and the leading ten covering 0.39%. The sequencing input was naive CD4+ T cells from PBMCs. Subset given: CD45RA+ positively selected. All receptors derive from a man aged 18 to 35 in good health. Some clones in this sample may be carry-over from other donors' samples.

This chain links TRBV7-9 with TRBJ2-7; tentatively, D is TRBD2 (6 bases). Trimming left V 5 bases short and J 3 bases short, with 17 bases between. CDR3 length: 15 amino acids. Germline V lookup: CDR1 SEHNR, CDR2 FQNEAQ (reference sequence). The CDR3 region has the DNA TGTGCCAGCAGCCCCACCGGCGGGGTCAGCTACGAGCAGTACTTC. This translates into CASSPTGGVSYEQYF.

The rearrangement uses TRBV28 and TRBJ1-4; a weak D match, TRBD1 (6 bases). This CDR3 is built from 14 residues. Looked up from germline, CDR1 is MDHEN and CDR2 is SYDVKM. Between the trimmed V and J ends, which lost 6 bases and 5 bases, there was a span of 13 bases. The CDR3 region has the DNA TGTGCCAGCAGCAGAGGGACACTAAATGAAAAACTGTTTTTT. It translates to CASSRGTLNEKLFF.

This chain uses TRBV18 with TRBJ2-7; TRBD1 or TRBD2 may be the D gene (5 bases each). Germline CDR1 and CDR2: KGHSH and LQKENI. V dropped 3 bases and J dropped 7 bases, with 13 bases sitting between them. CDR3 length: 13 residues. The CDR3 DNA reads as TGTGCCAGCTCACCGGGGGTGGACGGGGAGCAGTACTTC. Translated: CASSPGVDGEQYF.

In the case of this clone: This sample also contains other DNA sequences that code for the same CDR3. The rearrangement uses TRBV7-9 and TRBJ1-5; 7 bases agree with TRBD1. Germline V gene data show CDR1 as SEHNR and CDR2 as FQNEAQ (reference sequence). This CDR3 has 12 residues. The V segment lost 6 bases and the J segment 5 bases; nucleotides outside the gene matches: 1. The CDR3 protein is CASSDRDQPQHF. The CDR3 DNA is TGTGCCAGCAGTGACAGGGATCAGCCCCAGCATTTT.

The CDR3 here is CASSPPTGEDEQYF. In DNA, the CDR3 is TGTGCCAGCTCACCACCGACAGGCGAGGACGAGCAGTACTTC. The V gene is TRBV18, the J gene TRBJ2-7, with D possibly TRBD1 on 6 matching bases. Germline V CDR1 and CDR2: KGHSH, LQKENI. The CDR3 runs to 14 residues. Trimming removed 0 bases at V and 5 bases at J, with 11 bases between. Based on the CDR3 plus reference TRBV18 and TRBJ2-7, the full variable domain is NAGVMQNPRHLVRRRGQEARLRCSPMKGHSHVYWYRQLPEEGLKFMVYLQKENIIDESGMPKERFSAEFPKEGPSILRIQQVVRGDSAAYFCASSPPTGEDEQYFGPGTRLTVT.

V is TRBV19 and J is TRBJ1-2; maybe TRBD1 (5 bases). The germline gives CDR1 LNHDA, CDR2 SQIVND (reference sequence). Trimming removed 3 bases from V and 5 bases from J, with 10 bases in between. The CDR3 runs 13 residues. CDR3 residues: CASSMGRRYGYTF. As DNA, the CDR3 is TGTGCCAGTAGTATGGGGCGTCGGTATGGCTACACCTTC.

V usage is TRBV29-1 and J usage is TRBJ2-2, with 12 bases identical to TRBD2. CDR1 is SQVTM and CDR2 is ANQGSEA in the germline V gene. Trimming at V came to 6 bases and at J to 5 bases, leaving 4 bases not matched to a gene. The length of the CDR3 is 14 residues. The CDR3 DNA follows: TGCAGCGTCGGACTAGCGGGATGGACCGGGGAGCTGTTTTTT. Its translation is CSVGLAGWTGELFF.

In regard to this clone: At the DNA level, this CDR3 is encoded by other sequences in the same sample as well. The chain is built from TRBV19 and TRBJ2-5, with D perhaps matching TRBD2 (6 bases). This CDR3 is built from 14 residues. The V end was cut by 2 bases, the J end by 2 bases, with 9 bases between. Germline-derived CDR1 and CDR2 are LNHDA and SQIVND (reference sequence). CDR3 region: CASSISRGQETQYF. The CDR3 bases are TGTGCCAGTAGTATATCGCGGGGACAAGAGACCCAGTACTTC.

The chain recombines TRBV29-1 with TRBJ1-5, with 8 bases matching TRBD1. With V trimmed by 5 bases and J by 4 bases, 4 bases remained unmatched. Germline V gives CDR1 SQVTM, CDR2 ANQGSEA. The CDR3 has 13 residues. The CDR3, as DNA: TGCAGCGTTCAGGGACAGGCAAATCAGCCCCAGCATTTT. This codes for CSVQGQANQPQHF.

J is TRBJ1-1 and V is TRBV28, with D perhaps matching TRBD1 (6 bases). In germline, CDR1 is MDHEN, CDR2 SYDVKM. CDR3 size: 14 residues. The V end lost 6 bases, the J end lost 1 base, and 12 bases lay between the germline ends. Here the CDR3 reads CASSLLGANTEAFF. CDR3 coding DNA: TGTGCCAGCAGCTTGCTGGGGGCGAACACTGAAGCTTTCTTT. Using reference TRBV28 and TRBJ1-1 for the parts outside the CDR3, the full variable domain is DVKVTQSSRYLVKRTGEKVFLECVQDMDHENMFWYRQDPGLGLRLIYFSYDVKMKEKGDIPEGYSVSREKKERFSLILESASTNQTSMYLCASSLLGANTEAFFGQGTRLTVV.

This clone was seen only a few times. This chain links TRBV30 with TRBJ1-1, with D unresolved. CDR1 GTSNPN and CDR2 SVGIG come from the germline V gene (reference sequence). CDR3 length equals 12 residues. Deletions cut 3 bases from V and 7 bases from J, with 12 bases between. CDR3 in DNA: TGTGCCTGGAGGAGAGGGCAAGATGAAGCTTTCTTT. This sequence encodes CAWRRGQDEAFF.

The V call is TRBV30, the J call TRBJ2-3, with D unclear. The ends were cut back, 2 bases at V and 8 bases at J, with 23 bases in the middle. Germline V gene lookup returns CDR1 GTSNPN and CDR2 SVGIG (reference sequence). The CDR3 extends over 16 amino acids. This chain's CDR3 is CAWSPGPSKAAGTQYF. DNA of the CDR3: TGTGCCTGGAGTCCTGGACCTTCAAAAGCCGCAGGTACGCAGTATTTT. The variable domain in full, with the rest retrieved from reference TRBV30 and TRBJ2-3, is SQTIHQWPATLVQPVGSPLSLECTVEGTSNPNLYWYRQAAGRGLQLLFYSVGIGQISSEVPQNLSASRPQDRQFILSSKKLLLSDSGFYLCAWSPGPSKAAGTQYFGPGTRLTVL.

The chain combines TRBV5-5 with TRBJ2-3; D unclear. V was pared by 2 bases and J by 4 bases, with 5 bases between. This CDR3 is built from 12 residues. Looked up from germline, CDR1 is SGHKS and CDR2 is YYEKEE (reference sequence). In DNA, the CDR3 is TGTGCCAGCAGCTTAGCCCCAGATACGCAGTATTTT. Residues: CASSLAPDTQYF.

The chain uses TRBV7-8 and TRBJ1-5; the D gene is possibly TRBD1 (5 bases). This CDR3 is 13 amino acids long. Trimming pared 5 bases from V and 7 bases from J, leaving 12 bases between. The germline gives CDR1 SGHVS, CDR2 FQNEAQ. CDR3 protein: CASSPSRGQPQHF. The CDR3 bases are TGTGCCAGCAGCCCAAGCCGGGGGCAGCCCCAGCATTTT.

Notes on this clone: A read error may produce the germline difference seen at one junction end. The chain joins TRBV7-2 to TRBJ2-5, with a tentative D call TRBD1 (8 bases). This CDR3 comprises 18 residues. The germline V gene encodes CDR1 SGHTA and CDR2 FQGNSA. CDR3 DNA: TGTGCCAGCAGGTTAGGGGGAGGGACAGGAGCTTACCAAGAGACCCAGTACTTC. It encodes CASRLGGGTGAYQETQYF.

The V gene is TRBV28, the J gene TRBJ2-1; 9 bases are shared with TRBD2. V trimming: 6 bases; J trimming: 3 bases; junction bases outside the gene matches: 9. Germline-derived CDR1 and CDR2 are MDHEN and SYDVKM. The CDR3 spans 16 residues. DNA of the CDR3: TGTGCCAGCAGATCTTATTTAGCGGGAGACTACAATGAGCAGTTCTTC. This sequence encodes CASRSYLAGDYNEQFF.

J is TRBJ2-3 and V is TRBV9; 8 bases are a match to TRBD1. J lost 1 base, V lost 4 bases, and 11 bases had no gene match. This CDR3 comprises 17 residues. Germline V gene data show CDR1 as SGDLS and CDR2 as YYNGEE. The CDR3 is CASSPRTGQRGTDTQYF. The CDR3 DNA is TGTGCCAGCAGCCCCCGGACAGGGCAAAGGGGCACAGATACGCAGTATTTT.

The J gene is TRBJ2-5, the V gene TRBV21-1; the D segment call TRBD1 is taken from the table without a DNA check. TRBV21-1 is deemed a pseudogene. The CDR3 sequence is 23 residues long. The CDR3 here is CASSAHTRMVGRMTGGSEETQYF. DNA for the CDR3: TGTGCCAGCAGCGCACACACTAGGATGGTTGGCCGGATGACAGGGGGCAGTGAAGAGACCCAGTACTTC.

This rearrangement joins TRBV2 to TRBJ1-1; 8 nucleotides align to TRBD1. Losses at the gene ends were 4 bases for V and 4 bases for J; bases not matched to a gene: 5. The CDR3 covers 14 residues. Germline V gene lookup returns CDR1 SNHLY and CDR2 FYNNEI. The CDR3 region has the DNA TGTGCCAGCAGTGGCCGACAGGGGAGCACTGAAGCTTTCTTT. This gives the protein CASSGRQGSTEAFF.